The 32 T cell receptor beta chains presented below share a single source sample, sequenced in a study of molecular identifiers for immune sequencing clone quantification. TCRdb re-called the PCR reads through MiXCR, storing one row per CDR3 protein. The data hold about 320,000 distinct CDR3 sequences, with about 22% observed a single time. Specimen: naive CD8+ T cells from blood, with Jurkat cell RNA spiked in. Subset given: FACS-sorted CD8+CD4-CCR7+CD45RA+ naive T cells. These receptors originate from a human donor in good health. Some libraries in this study had Jurkat cell RNA spiked in.

As to this clonotype: With a much larger clone just one base away, this may be a read error. The chain couples TRBV7-9 to TRBJ2-2, with TRBD1 as a possible D gene (5 bases). The CDR3 runs to 16 residues. V was shortened by 7 bases and J by 1 base, with 16 bases between the two germline ends. Per germline, CDR1 SEHNR and CDR2 FQNEAQ (reference sequence). This CDR3 is CASNHPITGNTGELFF. The CDR3 DNA reads as TGTGCCAGCAACCACCCGATAACAGGGAACACCGGGGAGCTGTTTTTT.

Comment on this clonotype: One base away lies a much larger clone, so this may be a sequencing read error. This rearrangement joins TRBV5-6 to TRBJ2-1; 7 bases are a match to TRBD1. CDR1 and CDR2 (germline): SGHDT, YYEEEE. The J segment lost 0 bases and the V segment lost 5 bases, leaving 11 bases of the junction unmatched. The CDR3 sequence is 17 residues long. The CDR3 loop reads CASRDATGATSYNEQFF. The CDR3 region has the DNA TGTGCCAGCAGAGACGCCACAGGGGCAACCTCCTACAATGAGCAGTTCTTC.

The table lists this clonotype with many counts. This chain connects TRBV7-9 to TRBJ1-5, with TRBD1 as a possible D gene (6 bases). The CDR3 sequence is 17 residues long. Germline CDR1 and CDR2: SEHNR and FQNEAQ (reference sequence). The V end lost 1 base, the J end lost 2 bases, and 15 bases lay between the germline ends. CDR3 sequence (DNA): TGTGCCAGCAGCTTAGTTTTGGCAGGGGTTGGCAATCAGCCCCAGCATTTT. This gives the protein CASSLVLAGVGNQPQHF.

This clonotype was detected many times. This chain's CDR3 is CASSLEASSYNEQFF. DNA for the CDR3: TGCGCCAGCAGCTTGGAGGCCTCTAGTTACAATGAGCAGTTCTTC. The chain joins TRBV5-1 to TRBJ2-1; no clear D gene. The CDR3 length is 15 residues. Germline V gives CDR1 SGHRS, CDR2 YFSETQ. V lost 0 bases, J lost 4 bases, and 11 bases lay in between.

There are many counts of this clonotype. This chain connects TRBV6-2 or TRBV6-3 to TRBJ1-5, with D unclear. Trimming pared 4 bases from V and 1 base from J, leaving 11 bases between. The CDR3 is 15 residues long. From germline, CDR1 is MNHEY and CDR2 SVGEGT. CDR3 nucleotide sequence: TGTGCCAGCAGTTCATACCAAGTCAGCAATCAGCCCCAGCATTTT. It encodes CASSSYQVSNQPQHF.

This clonotype appeared many times. J is TRBJ2-3 and V is TRBV28, with D possibly being TRBD2 (6 bases). This CDR3 comprises 14 residues. CDR1 and CDR2 (germline): MDHEN, SYDVKM. V was cut by 5 bases and J by 7 bases, with 16 bases left in between. CDR3 in amino acids: CASSTGGPRYTQYF. The CDR3 DNA follows: TGTGCCAGCAGTACCGGAGGGCCTCGATATACGCAGTATTTT.

Only a few counts were recorded for this clonotype. CDR3 sequence (DNA): TGTGCCAGCAGCTTAGGGGGTACAGGCTCTGGGGCCAACGTCCTGACTTTC. It codes for CASSLGGTGSGANVLTF. The chain carries TRBV11-2 and TRBJ2-6; weak D call: TRBD1 (5 bases). The CDR3 has 17 amino acids. The germline V and J ends were trimmed by 1 base and 0 bases, with 10 bases remaining between them. Germline values: CDR1 SGHAT, CDR2 FQNNGV.

This clonotype showed up many times. The rearrangement links TRBV28 to TRBJ2-2; D gene uncertain. Between the trimmed V and J ends, which lost 6 bases and 4 bases, there was a span of 12 bases. CDR3 length: 14 residues. In germline, CDR1 is MDHEN, CDR2 SYDVKM. In DNA form, the CDR3 reads TGTGCCAGCAGACCTGGACGGTTCACCGGGGAGCTGTTTTTT. Amino acids: CASRPGRFTGELFF.

There are many counts of this clonotype. The J gene is TRBJ1-5, the V gene TRBV2; D might be TRBD1 (5 bases). Germline values: CDR1 SNHLY, CDR2 FYNNEI. The CDR3 spans 15 residues. Trimming took off 3 bases at V and 1 base at J, with 10 bases between the two ends. CDR3 loop: CASSEGRVSNQPQHF. CDR3 bases: TGTGCCAGCAGTGAGGGCAGGGTGAGCAATCAGCCCCAGCATTTT.

This clonotype was recorded at least ten times. The J gene is TRBJ1-1, the V gene TRBV30, with D unclear. Germline-derived CDR1 and CDR2 are GTSNPN and SVGIG (reference sequence). The CDR3 spans 13 residues. The V and J ends lost 4 bases and 3 bases respectively, with 12 bases between them. CDR3 amino acids: CAWTRRGYTEAFF. CDR3 coding DNA: TGTGCCTGGACCCGACGGGGTTACACTGAAGCTTTCTTT.

The rearrangement links TRBV28 to TRBJ2-5, with D tentatively TRBD1 (6 bases). Germline CDR1 MDHEN, CDR2 SYDVKM. There are 16 residues in the CDR3. The ends were cut back, 8 bases at V and 0 bases at J, with 19 bases in the middle. CDR3 loop: CASGPQTGVYQETQYF. DNA for the CDR3: TGTGCCAGCGGCCCCCAGACAGGAGTCTACCAAGAGACCCAGTACTTC.

This clonotype was seen ten or more times. CDR3 sequence: CASSLYGQGKTFF. Here the CDR3 DNA reads TGTGCCAGCAGCCTTTATGGGCAGGGGAAAACTTTCTTT. The genes are TRBV27 and TRBJ1-1; the D gene is possibly TRBD1 (6 bases). CDR1 is MNHEY, CDR2 SMNVEV, per germline (reference sequence). Trimming shortened V by 6 bases and J by 12 bases, and 20 bases separated the two germline ends. CDR3 length: 13 residues.

This clonotype appeared a few times. The chain has TRBV19 and TRBJ2-3; no firm D call. The CDR3 consists of 17 residues. The germline V and J ends were trimmed by 5 bases and 0 bases, with 18 bases remaining between them. Per germline, CDR1 LNHDA and CDR2 SQIVND (reference sequence). The CDR3 sequence: CASSQNPGPTSTDTQYF. In nucleotides, the CDR3 is TGTGCCAGTAGTCAAAACCCCGGGCCAACTAGCACAGATACGCAGTATTTT.

This clonotype was seen many times. V usage is TRBV7-9 and J usage is TRBJ2-3; D is ambiguous. Per germline, CDR1 SEHNR and CDR2 FQNEAQ (reference sequence). The CDR3 length is 14 residues. The V gene lost 1 base and the J gene lost 4 bases, with 9 bases spanning the gap. The CDR3 DNA follows: TGTGCCAGCAGCTTAGAAACGTCGGCAGATACGCAGTATTTT. Protein product: CASSLETSADTQYF.

This clonotype was seen repeatedly, ten times or more. The chain recombines TRBV12-3 or TRBV12-4 with TRBJ2-6; D is ambiguous. V lost 0 bases and J lost 0, with 9 bases in between. The CDR3 has 17 residues. CDR3 DNA sequence: TGTGCCAGCAGTTTAGCGCCATGGAACTCTGGGGCCAACGTCCTGACTTTC. Translating gives CASSLAPWNSGANVLTF.

Concerning this clonotype itself: This CDR3 fails to terminate in the conserved phenylalanine or tryptophan, so it likely reflects a read error. The chain uses TRBV19 and TRBJ2-3; 10 bases fit TRBD2. The CDR3 sequence is 16 residues long. The ends lost 5 bases at V and 1 base at J; junction bases unmatched: 6. Per the germline V gene, CDR1 is LNHDA and CDR2 is SQIVND (reference sequence). This CDR3 is CASSPPGTSGTDTQYL. CDR3 coding DNA: TGTGCCAGTAGTCCTCCCGGGACTAGCGGCACAGATACGCAGTATCTT.

This clonotype was found many times. The rearrangement uses TRBV7-2 and TRBJ1-1; D ambiguous. This CDR3 region has 15 residues. Trimming removed 0 bases from V and 0 bases from J, with 8 bases in between. Germline lookup yields CDR1 SGHTA and CDR2 FQGNSA. The CDR3 protein is CASSLAHPLNTEAFF. CDR3 in DNA: TGTGCCAGCAGCTTAGCGCATCCCTTGAACACTGAAGCTTTCTTT.

This clonotype has at least ten counts. Here the CDR3 DNA reads TGTGCCAGCAGTGGTGTCGGTACCACCGGGGAGCTGTTTTTT. It encodes CASSGVGTTGELFF. V and J are TRBV28 and TRBJ2-2; D not resolved. CDR1 and CDR2 (germline): MDHEN, SYDVKM. Trimming took 5 bases from V and 4 from J, leaving 11 bases between them. There are 14 residues in the CDR3.

This clonotype was counted ten times or more. J is TRBJ1-4 and V is TRBV9; no reliable D call. The germline V gene has CDR1 SGDLS and CDR2 YYNGEE. The V gene lost 0 bases and the J gene lost 7 bases, with 13 bases spanning the gap. The CDR3 spans 15 residues. The CDR3 spells CASSVGTAGLEKLFF. CDR3 coding DNA: TGTGCCAGCAGCGTAGGGACGGCTGGGCTTGAAAAACTGTTTTTT.

A remark on this clonotype: A read error is possible here, since a much larger clone lies one base away. The chain employs TRBV6-5 and TRBJ2-5; the D is unclear. This CDR3 spans 13 amino acids. CDR1 is MNHEY and CDR2 is SVGAGI in the germline V gene. Written as DNA, the CDR3 is TGTGCCTGCAGTTACTTAAGGGCTGAGACCCAGTACTTC. It yields the protein CACSYLRAETQYF.

This clonotype was counted many times. This chain connects TRBV7-9 to TRBJ2-5; 11 positions agree with TRBD2. V gave up 4 bases and J gave up 5 bases; unmatched junction bases: 6. The CDR3 length is 15 residues. CDR1 is SEHNR and CDR2 is FQNEAQ in the germline V gene (reference sequence). This CDR3 reads CASSSVAGGSETQYF. The DNA for the CDR3 is TGTGCCAGCAGCTCCGTAGCGGGAGGGTCCGAGACCCAGTACTTC.

This clonotype has ten or more counts. J is TRBJ2-1 and V is TRBV12-3 or TRBV12-4; 8 bases map to TRBD2. The CDR3 length is 16 residues. V shed 5 bases, J shed 5 bases, and the junction held 11 bases outside the gene matches. The CDR3 loop is CASSPLIAGHDNEQFF. CDR3 bases: TGTGCCAGCAGTCCCTTGATAGCGGGGCACGACAATGAGCAGTTCTTC.

This clonotype appeared many times. The chain links TRBV29-1 to TRBJ2-7, with D perhaps TRBD1 or TRBD2 (6 bases each). The V end lost 2 bases, the J end lost 6 bases, and 20 bases lay between the germline ends. From germline, CDR1 is SQVTM and CDR2 ANQGSEA. The CDR3 length is 15 residues. The CDR3 DNA is TGCAGCGTTGAAAGGGGGGCAGGGACACCCACCGAGCAGTACTTC. Protein: CSVERGAGTPTEQYF.

This clonotype was counted at least ten times. This rearrangement joins TRBV6-6 to TRBJ2-1; 8 bases are shared with TRBD1. This CDR3 has 13 amino acids. With 4 bases clipped from V and 7 bases from J, the junction kept 3 bases outside the gene matches. Germline V gives CDR1 MNHNY, CDR2 SVGAGI (reference sequence). CDR3 protein: CASSFDRGNEQFF. For the CDR3, the DNA is TGTGCCAGCAGTTTCGACAGGGGAAATGAGCAGTTCTTC.

This clonotype appeared many times. The chain carries TRBV7-9 and TRBJ2-3; 9 bases map to TRBD1. V dropped 1 base and J dropped 2; count of bases not matched to a gene: 7. CDR3 length: 17 residues. In germline, CDR1 is SEHNR, CDR2 FQNEAQ (reference sequence). CDR3 protein: CASSLERGQGFTDTQYF. The CDR3 nucleotides read TGTGCCAGCAGCTTAGAGCGCGGACAGGGGTTCACAGATACGCAGTATTTT.

This clonotype was observed at least ten times. This chain uses TRBV5-6 with TRBJ1-4; D call uncertain. The CDR3 has 13 amino acids. The V and J ends lost 1 base and 5 bases respectively, with 6 bases between them. CDR1 SGHDT and CDR2 YYEEEE come from the germline V gene. The CDR3 sequence is CASSLQRNEKLFF. The CDR3 DNA is TGTGCCAGCAGCTTGCAACGAAATGAAAAACTGTTTTTT.

In its sample, this clonotype was seen a few times. The rearrangement links TRBV2 to TRBJ1-6; D call uncertain. The V end was cut by 6 bases, the J end by 9 bases, with 18 bases between. Germline V CDR1 and CDR2: SNHLY, FYNNEI. The CDR3 has 15 amino acids. Here the CDR3 DNA reads TGTGCCAGCAGCCCTGAAGGGAGGGCTGGTTCACCCCTCCACTTT. Amino acids: CASSPEGRAGSPLHF.

For this clonotype: A clone one base away is much larger, so this may be a read error. DNA of the CDR3: TGTGCCAGCGAGAAAGCCAGCTACAGTGAGCAGTTCTTC. This codes for CASEKASYSEQFF. The genes are TRBV25-1 and TRBJ2-1; D gene ambiguous. CDR3 length: 13 amino acids. The germline V gene has CDR1 MGHDK and CDR2 SYGVNS.

This clonotype was seen only a few times. J is TRBJ2-7 and V is TRBV2; 9 nucleotides agree with TRBD1. This CDR3 is 15 amino acids long. Germline V gene data show CDR1 as SNHLY and CDR2 as FYNNEI. The V gene end was trimmed by 8 bases and the J gene end by 2 bases; junction bases not matched to a gene: 10. The CDR3 DNA follows: TGTGCCAGCGGGGCCCAGGGGGACAGGGCCTACGAGCAGTACTTC. As protein: CASGAQGDRAYEQYF.

Regarding this clonotype: With a much larger clone just one base away, this may be a read error. V is TRBV2 and J is TRBJ2-3, with TRBD2 matching over 9 bases. This CDR3 has 15 amino acids. Germline V CDR1 and CDR2: SNHLY, FYNNEI. The CDR3 region has the DNA TGTACCAGCACGGTGGTAGCGGGGGAGGCAGATACGCAGTATTTT. Residues: CTSTVVAGEADTQYF.

V is TRBV6-2 or TRBV6-3 and J is TRBJ1-1, with 8 bases identical to TRBD1. Germline CDR1 reads MNHEY; CDR2 reads SVGEGT. The J segment lost 3 bases and the V segment lost 8 bases, leaving 14 bases of the junction unmatched. The CDR3 is made up of 16 amino acids. CDR3 sequence (DNA): TGTGCCAGCGGCCCCGGACAGGGCCAAGGATACACTGAAGCTTTCTTT. It specifies CASGPGQGQGYTEAFF.

A single count supports this clonotype. A much larger clone differs by one base, so this may be a read error. The gene calls are TRBV7-6 and TRBJ2-5, with D possibly TRBD1 on 6 matching bases. The CDR3 is made up of 15 amino acids. The germline V gene encodes CDR1 SGHVS and CDR2 FNYEAQ. Here the CDR3 reads CASSSFPTGGGFQCF. The CDR3 region has the DNA TGTGCCAGCAGCTCATTCCCGACAGGCGGTGGATTCCAGTGCTTC.